This TCR beta chain originates from a study of CD8+ T cells in alopecia areata. Overall study: Treated patients received oral tofacitinib, 5 to 10 mg twice daily. Dosing spanned 6 to 18 months on tofacitinib, then 6 months off drug.

Study findings and constraints: Given one nonresponder, whether baseline CD8+ expansion relates to response remains uncertain.

CDR1 and CDR2 (germline): LNHDA, SQIVND (reference sequence). Trimming stripped 5 bases from V and 7 bases from J, with 11 bases between. This CDR3 comprises 12 residues. As to treatment: oral pan-JAK inhibitor, 5-10 mg twice daily. Regarding this clone: Its matching antigen is unknown.

Isolated RNA was reverse transcribed into cDNA used as the sequencing template. Here immunoSEQ multiplex PCR was the method, and the copy in TCRdb shows in-frame clones only, minus some. The profile shows under 350,000 clones, 58% of them singletons. The sequenced sample was CD4+ T cells sorted from blood, obtained at week 24, from a patient treated with tofacitinib. This receptor was taken from a human donor with alopecia areata. V gene TRBV19 combines with J gene TRBJ1-1; TRBD1 is a possible D gene (5 bases). This CDR3 reads CASSVRDGEAFF. DNA of the CDR3: TGTGCCAGTAGTGTCCGGGACGGTGAAGCTTTCTTT.